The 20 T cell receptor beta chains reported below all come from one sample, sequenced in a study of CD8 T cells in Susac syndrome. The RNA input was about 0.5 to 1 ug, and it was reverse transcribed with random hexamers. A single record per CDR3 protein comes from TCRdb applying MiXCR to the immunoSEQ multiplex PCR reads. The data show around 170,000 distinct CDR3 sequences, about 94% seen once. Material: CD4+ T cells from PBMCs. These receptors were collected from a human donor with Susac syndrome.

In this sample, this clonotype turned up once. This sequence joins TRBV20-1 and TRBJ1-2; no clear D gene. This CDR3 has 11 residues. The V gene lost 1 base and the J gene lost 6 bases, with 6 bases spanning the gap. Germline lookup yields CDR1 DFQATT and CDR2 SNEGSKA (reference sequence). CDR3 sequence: CSARVRHGYTF. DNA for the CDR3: TGCAGTGCTAGAGTTCGCCATGGCTACACCTTC.

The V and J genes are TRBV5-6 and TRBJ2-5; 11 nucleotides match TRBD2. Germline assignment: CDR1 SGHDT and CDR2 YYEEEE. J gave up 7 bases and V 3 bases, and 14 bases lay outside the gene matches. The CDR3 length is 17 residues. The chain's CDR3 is CASSYPGLAVGWGTQYF. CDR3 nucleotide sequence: TGTGCCAGCAGCTATCCGGGACTAGCGGTCGGATGGGGGACCCAGTACTTC.

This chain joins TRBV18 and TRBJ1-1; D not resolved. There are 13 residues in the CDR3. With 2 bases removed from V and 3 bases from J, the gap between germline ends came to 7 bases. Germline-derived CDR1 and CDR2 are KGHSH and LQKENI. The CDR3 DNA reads TGTGCCAGCTCACCAGCAACTGACACTGAAGCTTTCTTT. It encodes CASSPATDTEAFF.

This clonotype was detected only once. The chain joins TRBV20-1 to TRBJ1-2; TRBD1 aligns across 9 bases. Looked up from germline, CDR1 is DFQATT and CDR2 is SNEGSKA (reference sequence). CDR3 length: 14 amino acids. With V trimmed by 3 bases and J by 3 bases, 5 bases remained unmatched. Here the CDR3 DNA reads TGCAGTGCTAGGTCGGACAGGGGATACTATGGCTACACCTTC. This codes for CSARSDRGYYGYTF.

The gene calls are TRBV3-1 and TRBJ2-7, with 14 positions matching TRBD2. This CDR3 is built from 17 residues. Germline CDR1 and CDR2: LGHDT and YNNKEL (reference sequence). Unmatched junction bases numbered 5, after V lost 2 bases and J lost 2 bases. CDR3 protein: CASSQPETSGGAYEQYF. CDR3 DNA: TGTGCCAGCAGCCAACCGGAGACTAGCGGGGGGGCCTACGAGCAGTACTTC.

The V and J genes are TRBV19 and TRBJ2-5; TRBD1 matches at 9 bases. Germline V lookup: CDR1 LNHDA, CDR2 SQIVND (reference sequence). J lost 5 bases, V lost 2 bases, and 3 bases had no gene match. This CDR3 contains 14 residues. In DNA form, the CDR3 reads TGTGCCAGTAGTATAAGGACAGGGGCGGAGACCCAGTACTTC. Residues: CASSIRTGAETQYF. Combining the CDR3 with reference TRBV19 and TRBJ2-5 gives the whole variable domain DGGITQSPKYLFRKEGQNVTLSCEQNLNHDAMYWYRQDPGQGLRLIYYSQIVNDFQKGDIAEGYSVSREKKESFPLTVTSAQKNPTAFYLCASSIRTGAETQYFGPGTRLLVL.

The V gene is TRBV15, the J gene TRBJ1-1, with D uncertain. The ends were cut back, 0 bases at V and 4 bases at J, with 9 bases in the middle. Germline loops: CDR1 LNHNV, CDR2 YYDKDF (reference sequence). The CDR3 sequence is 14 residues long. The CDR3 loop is CATSRDPRSTEAFF. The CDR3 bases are TGTGCCACCAGCAGAGATCCCCGGAGCACTGAAGCTTTCTTT.

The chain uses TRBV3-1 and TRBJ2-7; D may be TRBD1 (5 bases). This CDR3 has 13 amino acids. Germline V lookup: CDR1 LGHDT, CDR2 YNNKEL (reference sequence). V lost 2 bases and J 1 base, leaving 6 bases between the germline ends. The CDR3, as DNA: TGTGCCAGCAGCCAACAGGGTTCCTACGAGCAGTACTTC. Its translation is CASSQQGSYEQYF.

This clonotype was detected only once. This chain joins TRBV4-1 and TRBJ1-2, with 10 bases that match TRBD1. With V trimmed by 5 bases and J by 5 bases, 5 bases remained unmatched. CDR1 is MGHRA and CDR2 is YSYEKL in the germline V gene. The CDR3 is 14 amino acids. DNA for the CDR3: TGCGCCAGCAGCGCTCCGGGACAGGGGTATGGCTACACCTTC. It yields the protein CASSAPGQGYGYTF.

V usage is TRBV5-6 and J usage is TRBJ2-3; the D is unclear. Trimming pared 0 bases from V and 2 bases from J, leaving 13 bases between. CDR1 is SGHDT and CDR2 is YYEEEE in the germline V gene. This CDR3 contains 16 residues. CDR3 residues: CASSLAEALFTDTQYF. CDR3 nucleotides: TGTGCCAGCAGCTTGGCCGAAGCACTCTTCACAGATACGCAGTATTTT. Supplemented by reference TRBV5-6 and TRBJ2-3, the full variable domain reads DAGVTQSPTHLIKTRGQQVTLRCSPKSGHDTVSWYQQALGQGPQFIFQYYEEEERQRGNFPDRFSGHQFPNYSSELNVNALLLGDSALYLCASSLAEALFTDTQYFGPGTRLTVL.

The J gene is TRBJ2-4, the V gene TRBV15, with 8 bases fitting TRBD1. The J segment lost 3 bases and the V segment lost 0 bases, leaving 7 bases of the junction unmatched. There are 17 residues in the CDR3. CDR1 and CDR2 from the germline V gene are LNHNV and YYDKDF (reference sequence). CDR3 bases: TGTGCCACCAGCAGAGAAGCCGGGACAGGTTACAAAAACATTCAGTACTTC. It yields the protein CATSREAGTGYKNIQYF.

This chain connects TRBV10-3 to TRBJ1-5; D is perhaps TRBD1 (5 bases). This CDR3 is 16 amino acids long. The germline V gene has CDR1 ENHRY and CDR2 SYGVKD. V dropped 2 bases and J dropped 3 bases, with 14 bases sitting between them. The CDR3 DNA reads TGTGCCATCAGTGAGGGGCCCGGGGGGATCAATCAGCCCCAGCATTTT. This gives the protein CAISEGPGGINQPQHF.

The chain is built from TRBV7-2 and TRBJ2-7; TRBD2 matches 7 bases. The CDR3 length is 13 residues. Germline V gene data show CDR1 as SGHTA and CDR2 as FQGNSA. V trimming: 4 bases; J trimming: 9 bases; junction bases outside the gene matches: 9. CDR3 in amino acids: CASSWRRGLGQYF. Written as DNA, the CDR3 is TGTGCCAGCAGCTGGCGGCGGGGGTTAGGGCAGTACTTC.

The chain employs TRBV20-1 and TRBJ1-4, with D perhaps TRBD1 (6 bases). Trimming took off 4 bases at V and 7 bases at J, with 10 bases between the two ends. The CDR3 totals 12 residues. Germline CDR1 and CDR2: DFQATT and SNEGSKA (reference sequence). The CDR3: CSATRDTEKLFF. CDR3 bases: TGCAGTGCTACCCGGGACACTGAAAAACTGTTTTTT.

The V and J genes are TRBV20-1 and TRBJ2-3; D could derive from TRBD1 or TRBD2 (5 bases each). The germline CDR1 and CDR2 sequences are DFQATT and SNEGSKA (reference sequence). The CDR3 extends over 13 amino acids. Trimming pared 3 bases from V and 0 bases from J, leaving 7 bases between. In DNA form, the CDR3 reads TGCAGTGCTAGCCGGGACAGCACAGATACGCAGTATTTT. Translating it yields CSASRDSTDTQYF.

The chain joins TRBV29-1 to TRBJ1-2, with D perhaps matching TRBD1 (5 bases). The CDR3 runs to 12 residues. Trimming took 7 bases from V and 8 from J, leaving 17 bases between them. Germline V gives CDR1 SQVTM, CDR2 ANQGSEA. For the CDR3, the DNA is TGCAGCGCCGTGACGGGGGTGGAAGGCTACACCTTC. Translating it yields CSAVTGVEGYTF.

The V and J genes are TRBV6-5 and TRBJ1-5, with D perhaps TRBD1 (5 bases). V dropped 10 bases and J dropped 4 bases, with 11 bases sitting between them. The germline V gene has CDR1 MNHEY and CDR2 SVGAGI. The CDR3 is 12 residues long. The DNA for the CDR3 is TGTGCCACCCAACGGGGGAATCAGCCCCAGCATTTT. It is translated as CATQRGNQPQHF.

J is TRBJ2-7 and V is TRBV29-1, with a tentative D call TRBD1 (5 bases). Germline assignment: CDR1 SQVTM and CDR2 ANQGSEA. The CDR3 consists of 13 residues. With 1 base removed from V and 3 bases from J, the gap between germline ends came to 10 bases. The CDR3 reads CSVEVSGIYEQYF. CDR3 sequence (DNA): TGCAGCGTTGAAGTCTCAGGGATCTACGAGCAGTACTTC.

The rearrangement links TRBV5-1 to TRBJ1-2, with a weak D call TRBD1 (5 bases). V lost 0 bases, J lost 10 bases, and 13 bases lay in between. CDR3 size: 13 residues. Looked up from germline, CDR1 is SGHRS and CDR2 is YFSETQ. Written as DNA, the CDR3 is TGCGCCAGCAGCTTGGTAGCGGACACCTTCTACACCTTC. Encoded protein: CASSLVADTFYTF.

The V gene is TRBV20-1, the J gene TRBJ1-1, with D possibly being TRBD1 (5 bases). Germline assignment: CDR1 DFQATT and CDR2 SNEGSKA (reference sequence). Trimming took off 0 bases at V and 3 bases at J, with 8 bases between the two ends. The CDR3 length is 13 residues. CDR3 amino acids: CSARELGHTEAFF. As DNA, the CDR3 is TGCAGTGCTAGAGAGCTGGGACACACTGAAGCTTTCTTT.